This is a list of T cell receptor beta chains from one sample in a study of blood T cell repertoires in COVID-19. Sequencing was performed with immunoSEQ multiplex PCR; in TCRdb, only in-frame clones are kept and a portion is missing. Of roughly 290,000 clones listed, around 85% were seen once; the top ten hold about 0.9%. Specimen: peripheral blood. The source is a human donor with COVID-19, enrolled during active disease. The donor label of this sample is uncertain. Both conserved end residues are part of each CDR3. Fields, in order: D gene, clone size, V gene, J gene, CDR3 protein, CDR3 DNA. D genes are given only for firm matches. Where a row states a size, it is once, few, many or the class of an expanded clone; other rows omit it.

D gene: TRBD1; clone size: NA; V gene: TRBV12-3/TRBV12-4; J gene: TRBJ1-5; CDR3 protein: CASRGQGNQPQHF; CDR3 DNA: TGTGCCAGCAGGGGACAGGGTAATCAGCCCCAGCATTTT
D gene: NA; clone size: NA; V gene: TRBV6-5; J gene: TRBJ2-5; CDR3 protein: CATTEGSGETQYF; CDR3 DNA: TGTGCCACCACCGAGGGTAGCGGAGAGACCCAGTACTTC
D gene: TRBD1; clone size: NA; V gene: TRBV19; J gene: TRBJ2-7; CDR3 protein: CASSPRTGDYEQYF; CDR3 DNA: TGTGCCAGTAGTCCCCGGACAGGAGACTACGAGCAGTACTTC
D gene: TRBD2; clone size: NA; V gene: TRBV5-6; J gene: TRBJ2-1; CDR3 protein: CASSPGLAGVLGYNEQFF; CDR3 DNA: TGTGCCAGCAGCCCGGGACTAGCGGGAGTCTTGGGGTACAATGAGCAGTTCTTC
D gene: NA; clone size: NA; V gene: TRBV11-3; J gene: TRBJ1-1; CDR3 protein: CASSLGSNTEAFF; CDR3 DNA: TGTGCCAGCAGCTTAGGCAGTAACACTGAAGCTTTCTTT
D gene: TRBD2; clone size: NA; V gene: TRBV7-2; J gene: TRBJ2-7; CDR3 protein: CASSLGSGNTYEQYF; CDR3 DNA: TGTGCCAGCAGCTTAGGTAGCGGGAACACCTACGAGCAGTACTTC
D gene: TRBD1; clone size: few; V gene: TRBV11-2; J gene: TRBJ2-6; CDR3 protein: CASSADRGGVLTF; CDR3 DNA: TGTGCCAGCAGTGCGGACAGGGGCGGGGTCCTGACTTTC
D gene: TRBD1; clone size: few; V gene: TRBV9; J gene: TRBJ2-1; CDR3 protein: CASSDTGTAYNEQFF; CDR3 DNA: TGTGCCAGCAGCGATACCGGGACAGCTTACAATGAGCAGTTCTTC
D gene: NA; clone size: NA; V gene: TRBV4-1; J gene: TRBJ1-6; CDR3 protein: CASSQEGRLNSPLHF; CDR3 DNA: TGCGCCAGCAGCCAAGAGGGGCGGCTTAATTCACCCCTCCACTTT
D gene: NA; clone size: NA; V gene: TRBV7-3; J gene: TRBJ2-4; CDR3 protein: CASSSSDAGSIQYF; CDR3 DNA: TGTGCCAGCAGCTCCTCTGACGCGGGAAGCATTCAGTACTTC
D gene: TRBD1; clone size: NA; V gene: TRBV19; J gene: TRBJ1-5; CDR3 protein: CASSMHFGGTGRVVRNQPQHF; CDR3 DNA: TGTGCCAGTAGTATGCATTTCGGAGGGACAGGACGAGTGGTGCGCAATCAGCCCCAGCATTTT
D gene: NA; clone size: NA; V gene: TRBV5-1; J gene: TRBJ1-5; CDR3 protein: CASSLDGQIDQPQHF; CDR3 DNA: TGCGCCAGCAGCTTGGACGGACAGATCGATCAGCCCCAGCATTTT
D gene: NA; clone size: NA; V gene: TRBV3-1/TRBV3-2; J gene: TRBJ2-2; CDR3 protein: CASSRLGGELFF; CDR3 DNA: TGTGCCAGCAGCCGCCTCGGGGGGGAGCTGTTTTTT
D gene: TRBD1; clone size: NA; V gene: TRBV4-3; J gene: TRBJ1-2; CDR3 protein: CASSQEGDRVHGYTF; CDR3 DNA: TGCGCCAGCAGCCAAGAGGGGGACAGGGTCCATGGCTACACCTTC
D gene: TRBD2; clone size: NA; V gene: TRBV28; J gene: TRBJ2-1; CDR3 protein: CASSLEGGRASYNEQFF; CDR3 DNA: TGTGCCAGCAGTTTAGAAGGCGGGAGGGCTTCTTACAATGAGCAGTTCTTC
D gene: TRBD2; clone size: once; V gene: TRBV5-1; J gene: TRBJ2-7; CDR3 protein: CASSFLAGGGSYEQYF; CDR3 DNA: TGCGCCAGCAGCTTCCTAGCGGGAGGAGGGTCCTACGAGCAGTACTTC
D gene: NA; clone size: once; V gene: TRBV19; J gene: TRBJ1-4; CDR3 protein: CASSILEGRATNEKLFF; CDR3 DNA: TGTGCCAGTAGTATACTAGAAGGTCGGGCAACTAATGAAAAACTGTTTTTT
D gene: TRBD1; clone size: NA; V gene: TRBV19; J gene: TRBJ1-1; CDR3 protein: CASSQFPGGTNTEAFF; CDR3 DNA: TGTGCCAGTAGTCAGTTCCCAGGGGGCACGAACACTGAAGCTTTCTTT